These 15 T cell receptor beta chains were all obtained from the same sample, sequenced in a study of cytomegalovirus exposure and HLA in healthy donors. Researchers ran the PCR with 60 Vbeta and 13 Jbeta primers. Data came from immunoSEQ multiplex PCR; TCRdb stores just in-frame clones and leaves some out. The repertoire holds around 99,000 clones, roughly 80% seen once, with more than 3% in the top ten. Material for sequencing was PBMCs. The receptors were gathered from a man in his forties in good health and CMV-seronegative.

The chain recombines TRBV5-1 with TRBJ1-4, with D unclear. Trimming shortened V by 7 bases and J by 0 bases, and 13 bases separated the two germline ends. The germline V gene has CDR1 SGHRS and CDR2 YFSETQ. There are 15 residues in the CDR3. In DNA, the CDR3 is TGCGCCAGCGGGAGAGAGGGAGCAACTAATGAAAAACTGTTTTTT. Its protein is CASGREGATNEKLFF.

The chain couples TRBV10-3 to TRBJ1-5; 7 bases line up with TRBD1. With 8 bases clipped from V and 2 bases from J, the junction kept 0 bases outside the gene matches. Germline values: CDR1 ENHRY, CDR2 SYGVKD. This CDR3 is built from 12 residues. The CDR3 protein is CAIGQGNQPQHF. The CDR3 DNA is TGTGCCATCGGACAGGGCAATCAGCCCCAGCATTTT.

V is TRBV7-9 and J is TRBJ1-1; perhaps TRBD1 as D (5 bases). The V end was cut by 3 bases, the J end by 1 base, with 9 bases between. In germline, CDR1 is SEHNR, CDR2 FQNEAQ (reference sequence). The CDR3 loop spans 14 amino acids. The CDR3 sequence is CASSFGGRNTEAFF. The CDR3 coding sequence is TGTGCCAGCAGCTTCGGGGGAAGGAACACTGAAGCTTTCTTT.

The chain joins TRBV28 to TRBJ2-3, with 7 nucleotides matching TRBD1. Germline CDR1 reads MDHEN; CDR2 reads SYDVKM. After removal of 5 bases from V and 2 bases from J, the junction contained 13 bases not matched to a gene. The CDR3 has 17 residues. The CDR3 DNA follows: TGTGCCAGCAGTGTATCCGTCACAGGGGTGACCACAGATACGCAGTATTTT. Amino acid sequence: CASSVSVTGVTTDTQYF. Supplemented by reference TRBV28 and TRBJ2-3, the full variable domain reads DVKVTQSSRYLVKRTGEKVFLECVQDMDHENMFWYRQDPGLGLRLIYFSYDVKMKEKGDIPEGYSVSREKKERFSLILESASTNQTSMYLCASSVSVTGVTTDTQYFGPGTRLTVL.

The CDR3 is CASSLRASGEETDTQYF. The CDR3 DNA follows: TGTGCCAGCAGCCTTCGGGCTAGCGGGGAAGAGACAGATACGCAGTATTTT. The chain uses TRBV9 and TRBJ2-3; 9 bases line up with TRBD2. The ends lost 4 bases at V and 3 bases at J; junction bases unmatched: 12. This CDR3 comprises 17 residues. Germline V gives CDR1 SGDLS, CDR2 YYNGEE.

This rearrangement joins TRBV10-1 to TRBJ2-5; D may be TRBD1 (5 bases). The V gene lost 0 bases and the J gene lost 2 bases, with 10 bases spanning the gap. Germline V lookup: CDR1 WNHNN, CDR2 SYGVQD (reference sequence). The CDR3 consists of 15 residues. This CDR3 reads CASSESGAVQETQYF. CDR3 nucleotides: TGCGCCAGCAGTGAGTCAGGGGCGGTTCAAGAGACCCAGTACTTC.

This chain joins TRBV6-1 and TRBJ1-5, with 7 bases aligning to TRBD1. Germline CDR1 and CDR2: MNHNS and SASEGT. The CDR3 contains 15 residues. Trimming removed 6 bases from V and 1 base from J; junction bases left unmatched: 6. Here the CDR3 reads CASSRDRLSNQPQHF. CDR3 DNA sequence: TGTGCCAGCAGCCGGGACAGACTAAGCAATCAGCCCCAGCATTTT.

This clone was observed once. The CDR3, as DNA: TGTGCCAGCAGCTTAGACGGGACTAGCGTTCGTTACCAAGAGACCCAGTACTTC. Protein product: CASSLDGTSVRYQETQYF. The rearrangement links TRBV7-9 to TRBJ2-5; 10 bases match TRBD2. Germline CDR1 and CDR2: SEHNR and FQNEAQ (reference sequence). CDR3 length: 18 residues. J gave up 0 bases and V 1 base, and 8 bases lay outside the gene matches.

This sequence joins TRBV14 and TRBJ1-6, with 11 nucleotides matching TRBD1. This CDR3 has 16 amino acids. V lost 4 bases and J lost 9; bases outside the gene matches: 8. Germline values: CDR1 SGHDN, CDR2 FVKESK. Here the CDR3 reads CASSPGTGGQSSPLHF. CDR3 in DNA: TGTGCCAGCAGCCCGGGGACAGGGGGTCAGAGTTCACCCCTCCACTTT.

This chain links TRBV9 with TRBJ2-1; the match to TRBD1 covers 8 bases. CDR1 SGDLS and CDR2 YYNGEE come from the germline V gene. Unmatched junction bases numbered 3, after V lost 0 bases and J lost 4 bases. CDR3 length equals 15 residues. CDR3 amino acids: CASSVVQGAYNEQFF. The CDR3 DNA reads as TGTGCCAGCAGCGTAGTTCAGGGGGCATACAATGAGCAGTTCTTC.

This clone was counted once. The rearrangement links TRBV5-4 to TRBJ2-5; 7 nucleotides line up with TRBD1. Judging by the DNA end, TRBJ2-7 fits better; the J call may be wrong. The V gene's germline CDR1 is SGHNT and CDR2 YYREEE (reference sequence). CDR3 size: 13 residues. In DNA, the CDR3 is TGTGCCAGCAGAGACAGGGCCACAAACGAGCAGTACTTC. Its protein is CASRDRATNEQYF.

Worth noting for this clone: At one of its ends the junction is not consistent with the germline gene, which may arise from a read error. The CDR3 sequence: CASSYQAGVGGELFF. Written as DNA, the CDR3 is TGTGCTAGCAGCTACCAAGCGGGGGTAGGCGGGGAGCTGTTTTTT. This chain joins TRBV7-7 and TRBJ2-2; 8 nucleotides align to TRBD2. The CDR3 spans 15 residues. The germline gives CDR1 SSHAT, CDR2 FNYEAQ (reference sequence).

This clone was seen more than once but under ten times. As DNA, the CDR3 is TGTGCCAGCACCATCACCGGAGGGCCCGGGGAAAAACTGTTTTTT. Translating gives CASTITGGPGEKLFF. The rearrangement links TRBV11-2 to TRBJ1-4; D is uncertain. CDR1 is SGHAT, CDR2 FQNNGV, per germline. The CDR3 spans 15 residues. V was pared by 7 bases and J by 8 bases, with 20 bases between. Together with reference TRBV11-2 and TRBJ1-4, the CDR3 gives the full variable domain: EAGVAQSPRYKIIEKRQSVAFWCNPISGHATLYWYQQILGQGPKLLIQFQNNGVVDDSQLPKDRFSAERLKGVDSTLKIQPAKLEDSAVYLCASTITGGPGEKLFFGSGTQLSVL.

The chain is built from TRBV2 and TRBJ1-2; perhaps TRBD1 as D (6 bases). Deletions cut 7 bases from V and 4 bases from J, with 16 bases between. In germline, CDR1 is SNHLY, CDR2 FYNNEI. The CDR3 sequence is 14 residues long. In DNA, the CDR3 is TGTGCCAGCACCGGGGGAGGGGGGGGCTATGGCTACACCTTC. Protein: CASTGGGGGYGYTF. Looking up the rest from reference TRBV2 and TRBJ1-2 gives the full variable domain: EPEVTQTPSHQVTQMGQEVILRCVPISNHLYFYWYRQILGQKVEFLVSFYNNEISEKSEIFDDQFSVERPDGSNFTLKIRSTKLEDSAMYFCASTGGGGGYGYTFGSGTRLTVV.

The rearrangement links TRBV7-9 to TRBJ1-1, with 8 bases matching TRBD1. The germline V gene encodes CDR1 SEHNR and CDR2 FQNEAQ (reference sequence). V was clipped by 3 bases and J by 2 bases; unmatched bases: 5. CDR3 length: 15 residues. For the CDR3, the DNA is TGTGCCAGCAGCTTTTACAGGGGGGACAACACTGAAGCTTTCTTT. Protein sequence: CASSFYRGDNTEAFF. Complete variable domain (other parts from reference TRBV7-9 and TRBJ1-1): DTGVSQNPRHKITKRGQNVTFRCDPISEHNRLYWYRQTLGQGPEFLTYFQNEAQLEKSRLLSDRFSAERPKGSFSTLEIQRTEQGDSAMYLCASSFYRGDNTEAFFGQGTRLTVV.